A selection of T cell receptor beta chains follows, all from one sample in a study of T cells in Graves' hyperthyroidism and ophthalmopathy. MiXCR was run by TCRdb on the multiplex PCR reads, yielding one entry per CDR3 protein. The data contain hundreds of thousands of distinct CDR3 sequences, 15% to 18% of them singletons. Sequencing input: blood. These receptors were taken from a woman aged 18 to 35 with Graves' hyperthyroidism. CDR3s include the opening cysteine and the closing phenylalanine or tryptophan. The order of the fields is clone size, D gene, J gene, V gene, CDR3 DNA, CDR3 protein. A D gene is named only where the DNA matches it firmly. Not every row has a clone size; where given, it reads once, few, many or a size class.

clone_size: many; d_call: NA; j_call: TRBJ2-3; v_call: TRBV20-1; cdr3_nt: TGCAGTGCTAGGGCCGCCGGGAACGGAGATACGCAGTATTTT; cdr3_aa: CSARAAGNGDTQYF
clone_size: many; d_call: TRBD2; j_call: TRBJ2-1; v_call: TRBV20-1; cdr3_nt: TGCAGTGCTCTAACCGGTAGCGGGTCCTACAATGAGCAGTTCTTC; cdr3_aa: CSALTGSGSYNEQFF
clone_size: many; d_call: NA; j_call: TRBJ1-1; v_call: TRBV14; cdr3_nt: TGTGCCAGCAGCCCCTACACCGTAGGGGGAGCTTTCTTT; cdr3_aa: CASSPYTVGGAFF
clone_size: many; d_call: NA; j_call: TRBJ2-7; v_call: TRBV11-3; cdr3_nt: TGTGCCAGCAGCTTGGACGGTTCCTACGAGCAGTACTTC; cdr3_aa: CASSLDGSYEQYF
clone_size: NA; d_call: TRBD2; j_call: TRBJ2-1; v_call: TRBV19; cdr3_nt: TGTGCCAGTAGTCCGGGACTAGCGATATTCAATGAGCAGTTCTTC; cdr3_aa: CASSPGLAIFNEQFF
clone_size: many; d_call: NA; j_call: TRBJ1-1; v_call: TRBV5-1; cdr3_nt: TGCGCCAGCAGCCGTGGCGAAATGAACACTGAAGCTTTCTTT; cdr3_aa: CASSRGEMNTEAFF
clone_size: NA; d_call: NA; j_call: TRBJ2-7; v_call: TRBV7-3; cdr3_nt: TGTGCCAGCAGCTTAGCGGGCCCGAGCTCCTACGAGCAGTACTTC; cdr3_aa: CASSLAGPSSYEQYF
clone_size: many; d_call: NA; j_call: TRBJ1-1; v_call: TRBV20-1; cdr3_nt: TGCAGTGCTAGAACGGTGTACACTGAAGCTTTCTTT; cdr3_aa: CSARTVYTEAFF
clone_size: many; d_call: TRBD2; j_call: TRBJ2-1; v_call: TRBV7-6; cdr3_nt: TGTGCCAGCAGCTTCCGGGACTACTACAATGAGCAGTTCTTC; cdr3_aa: CASSFRDYYNEQFF
clone_size: NA; d_call: NA; j_call: TRBJ2-7; v_call: TRBV6-2/TRBV6-3; cdr3_nt: TGTGCCAGCGCAGACCGTCGTGGTCCCTACGAGCAGTACTTC; cdr3_aa: CASADRRGPYEQYF
clone_size: many; d_call: NA; j_call: TRBJ1-2; v_call: TRBV9; cdr3_nt: TGTGCCAGCAGCGTAGGGATTCAGGGCTATGGCTACACCTTC; cdr3_aa: CASSVGIQGYGYTF
clone_size: many; d_call: NA; j_call: TRBJ2-1; v_call: TRBV20-1; cdr3_nt: TGCAGTGCGGACGGCGCAGGAAAATCCTACAATGAGCAGTTCTTC; cdr3_aa: CSADGAGKSYNEQFF
clone_size: many; d_call: NA; j_call: TRBJ2-5; v_call: TRBV10-1; cdr3_nt: TGCGCCAGCAGTTCGGGGTTCCAAGAGACCCAGTACTTC; cdr3_aa: CASSSGFQETQYF
clone_size: many; d_call: NA; j_call: TRBJ2-3; v_call: TRBV15; cdr3_nt: TGTGCCACCAGGCCCGAGGTGTGGGCTAGCACAGATACGCAGTATTTT; cdr3_aa: CATRPEVWASTDTQYF
clone_size: many; d_call: NA; j_call: TRBJ1-1; v_call: TRBV20-1; cdr3_nt: TGCAGTGCTAGTCGGCAGACTGAAGCTTTCTTT; cdr3_aa: CSASRQTEAFF
clone_size: few; d_call: NA; j_call: TRBJ2-7; v_call: TRBV19; cdr3_nt: TGTGCCAGTAGTATAGGAGGAGGTGGGACTCCACCCTACGAGCAGTACTTC; cdr3_aa: CASSIGGGGTPPYEQYF
clone_size: many; d_call: NA; j_call: TRBJ1-3; v_call: TRBV3-1; cdr3_nt: TGTGCCAGCAGCCAAGATCTGACAGCGTTCCTCTCTGGAAACACCATATATTTT; cdr3_aa: CASSQDLTAFLSGNTIYF
clone_size: NA; d_call: TRBD1; j_call: TRBJ1-2; v_call: TRBV4-2; cdr3_nt: TGTGCCAGCAGCCAGCCGGGACAGACGTTACTGTACACCTTC; cdr3_aa: CASSQPGQTLLYTF
clone_size: many; d_call: NA; j_call: TRBJ1-1; v_call: TRBV12-3/TRBV12-4; cdr3_nt: TGTGCCAGCAGAATGACGGGCAGGGGCACTGAAGCTTTCTTT; cdr3_aa: CASRMTGRGTEAFF
clone_size: many; d_call: TRBD1; j_call: TRBJ2-7; v_call: TRBV7-2; cdr3_nt: TGTGCCAGCAGCCCCCATGGACAGGGTCTCCCTTACGAGCAGTACTTC; cdr3_aa: CASSPHGQGLPYEQYF
clone_size: many; d_call: TRBD2; j_call: TRBJ2-1; v_call: TRBV2; cdr3_nt: TGTGCCAGCAGCGCCGGGTCTAGCGGGAGGGCTGATGAGCAGTTCTTC; cdr3_aa: CASSAGSSGRADEQFF
clone_size: many; d_call: TRBD2; j_call: TRBJ2-1; v_call: TRBV7-2; cdr3_nt: TGTGCCAGCAGCCCCGATAGTGGACTAGCGGGAGCCTTTGGGCAGTTCTTC; cdr3_aa: CASSPDSGLAGAFGQFF
clone_size: many; d_call: NA; j_call: TRBJ2-3; v_call: TRBV30; cdr3_nt: TGTGCCTGGATACTCAGCACAGATACGCAGTATTTT; cdr3_aa: CAWILSTDTQYF
clone_size: once; d_call: TRBD2; j_call: TRBJ2-3; v_call: TRBV6-1; cdr3_nt: TGTGCCAGCAGTCGGCGGACTAGCGGGGATACGCAGTATTTT; cdr3_aa: CASSRRTSGDTQYF
clone_size: NA; d_call: NA; j_call: TRBJ2-3; v_call: TRBV29-1; cdr3_nt: TGCAGCGTTGAAGGAACAGATACGCAGTATTTT; cdr3_aa: CSVEGTDTQYF
clone_size: many; d_call: TRBD1; j_call: TRBJ2-1; v_call: TRBV10-3; cdr3_nt: TGTGCCATCAGTGACCTAACAGGGGGTGGAAGGAATGAGCAGTTCTTC; cdr3_aa: CAISDLTGGGRNEQFF
clone_size: NA; d_call: TRBD2; j_call: TRBJ2-2; v_call: TRBV6-1; cdr3_nt: TGTGCCAGCAGCCGGGTCGGCGGGGGGGCGAACACCGGGGAGCTGTTTTTT; cdr3_aa: CASSRVGGGANTGELFF
clone_size: NA; d_call: NA; j_call: TRBJ1-2; v_call: TRBV29-1; cdr3_nt: TGCAGCGTTGAAAAAGTCGCCGGGGGTAGGAGCTACACCTTC; cdr3_aa: CSVEKVAGGRSYTF
clone_size: few; d_call: TRBD1; j_call: TRBJ2-3; v_call: TRBV6-5; cdr3_nt: TGTGCCAGCAGTGACTCGCAGGGGGCCACAGATACGCAGTATTTT; cdr3_aa: CASSDSQGATDTQYF
clone_size: few; d_call: NA; j_call: TRBJ2-1; v_call: TRBV2; cdr3_nt: TGTGCCAGCAGTGGTCGTAGTGACAGGCCGTACAATGAGCAGTTCTTC; cdr3_aa: CASSGRSDRPYNEQFF
clone_size: many; d_call: NA; j_call: TRBJ2-7; v_call: TRBV24-1; cdr3_nt: TGTGCCACCAGTGAAGGGCAGGATGCCTACGAGCAGTACTTC; cdr3_aa: CATSEGQDAYEQYF
clone_size: NA; d_call: TRBD2; j_call: TRBJ2-2; v_call: TRBV20-1; cdr3_nt: TGCAGTGCTAGGGGTAGGGAGGGCGTTACCGGGGAGCTGTTTTTT; cdr3_aa: CSARGREGVTGELFF